What follows is one TCR beta chain and its context. There is no known antigen for this receptor. No much larger clone exists at a distance of one base, and base qualities are not known. Receptors were amplified or captured by the immunoSEQ multiplex PCR assay. TCRdb's version of the immuneACCESS table is confined to in-frame rearrangements and falls short of the full clone set. An unresolved V gene accounts for under half of the shortfall where checked; the remainder is of unknown origin. The sample yields 35,000 to 50,000 clones; about 95% were counted once. The ten largest clones add up to about 1.6% of the sample. These data belong to a study of preoperative IRX-2 immunotherapy in early breast cancer (dated by TCRdb to 2018 to 2020). The treatment or condition label on this specimen signifies: preoperative locoregional IRX-2 cytokine immunotherapy. The samples were obtained from a phase Ib study that tested preoperative, locoregional IRX-2 cytokine immunotherapy meant to prime immune responses. Patients with early-stage breast cancer who were given IRX-2 before surgery served as donors.

The input for sequencing was tumor tissue, taken after IRX-2 immunotherapy. The source of this sequence is a human donor with breast cancer.

Here is the DNA: TGTGCCAGCAGTTTATGGGGACTAATCACAGATACGCAGTATTTT. The encoded protein is CASSLWGLITDTQYF. The V and J segments used are TRBV27 and TRBJ2-3, and 7 bases in between align with TRBD2. The CDR1 and CDR2 encoded by the germline V gene (reference sequence) are MNHEY and SMNVEV. V loses 1 base at its end and J loses 2 bases; junction bases beyond the gene matches: 3. The CDR3 measures 15 amino acids from cysteine to phenylalanine. Only the CDR3 DNA stays, 45 bases, in frame from base 1.